These 12 T cell receptor beta chains share one sample of origin, sequenced in a study of regulatory T cells in long-lasting Graves disease. Building of the TCR beta libraries involved iRepertoire HTBI primers and Arm-PCR of CDR3 regions. TCRdb called the multiplex PCR reads again in MiXCR, with one record for every CDR3 protein. Of 550,000 to 700,000 distinct CDR3 sequences listed, 16% are singletons. Time point: newly diagnosed GD, antithyroid drugs for less than 3 months. PBMC-derived RNA was used for the TCR library. The data also belong to a second study, concerning T cells in Graves' hyperthyroidism and ophthalmopathy.

Sequencing was performed on peripheral blood mononuclear cells (PBMCs), taken at new diagnosis, from a patient treated with antithyroid drugs. Every receptor here comes from a man younger than 30 with Graves disease.

As DNA, the CDR3 is TGTGCCAGCAGCCAACCCACATTCGGGAATGAGCAGTTCTTC. The encoded protein is CASSQPTFGNEQFF. The chain recombines TRBV3-1 with TRBJ2-1, with D unresolved. The V and J ends lost 2 bases and 7 bases respectively, with 12 bases between them. In germline, CDR1 is LGHDT, CDR2 YNNKEL (reference sequence). This CDR3 region has 14 residues.

At least ten counts were recorded for this clonotype. The V gene is TRBV12-3 or TRBV12-4, the J gene TRBJ2-1; TRBD2 matches 9 bases. The CDR3 runs to 17 residues. Trimming cost V 10 bases and J 8 bases; bases outside gene matches: 21. DNA for the CDR3: TGTGCCAACGGTCCCGGGCGGGTAGCGGGAGTTCCATATGAGCAGTTCTTC. Translated, it gives CANGPGRVAGVPYEQFF.

Details on this clonotype: Given a far larger clone just one base away, this is likely a sequencing read error. This chain connects TRBV11-2 to TRBJ2-7; the match to TRBD1 covers 7 bases. V lost 6 bases and J lost 6; bases outside the gene matches: 20. Germline V gene lookup returns CDR1 SGHAT and CDR2 FQNNGV. This CDR3 has 17 amino acids. CDR3 loop: CASSLEQTGAWKVEQYF. In DNA form, the CDR3 reads TGTGCCAGCAGTCTGGAACAAACAGGGGCTTGGAAAGTCGAGCAGTACTTC.

The chain has TRBV5-1 and TRBJ1-2; 10 bases are shared with TRBD1. Germline assignment: CDR1 SGHRS and CDR2 YFSETQ. The V gene end was trimmed by 4 bases and the J gene end by 8 bases; junction bases not matched to a gene: 5. The CDR3 has 13 residues. The DNA of the CDR3 is TGCGCCAGCAGCGGGGACAGGGGAGGCGGCTACACCTTC. This encodes CASSGDRGGGYTF.

This clonotype was recorded many times. V gene TRBV3-1 combines with J gene TRBJ1-3; possibly TRBD1 for D (5 bases). V was shortened by 2 bases and J by 3 bases, with 11 bases between the two germline ends. The CDR3 covers 15 residues. Germline V gene lookup returns CDR1 LGHDT and CDR2 YNNKEL (reference sequence). The CDR3 region has the DNA TGTGCCAGCAGCCAAAACCGGGGGAGTGGAAACACCATATATTTT. It encodes CASSQNRGSGNTIYF.

This clonotype has ten or more counts. This chain links TRBV30 with TRBJ1-1; no reliable D call. CDR1 is GTSNPN, CDR2 SVGIG, per germline (reference sequence). Trimming removed 4 bases at V and 2 bases at J, with 8 bases between. The CDR3 covers 12 residues. CDR3 in amino acids: CAWTQDNTEAFF. The CDR3, as DNA: TGTGCCTGGACCCAGGATAACACTGAAGCTTTCTTT. Full variable domain (missing parts from reference TRBV30 and TRBJ1-1): SQTIHQWPATLVQPVGSPLSLECTVEGTSNPNLYWYRQAAGRGLQLLFYSVGIGQISSEVPQNLSASRPQDRQFILSSKKLLLSDSGFYLCAWTQDNTEAFFGQGTRLTVV.

The sample holds many counts of this clonotype. The rearrangement uses TRBV12-3 or TRBV12-4 and TRBJ1-4; 9 positions match TRBD1. This CDR3 is built from 16 residues. Losses at the gene ends were 4 bases for V and 7 bases for J; bases not matched to a gene: 10. The CDR3, as DNA: TGTGCCAGCAGTTCTATCGGACAGGGGCGCAGTGAAAAACTGTTTTTT. Protein: CASSSIGQGRSEKLFF.

The chain uses TRBV2 and TRBJ1-2; no clear D. The ends were cut back, 2 bases at V and 4 bases at J, with 8 bases in the middle. CDR3 size: 13 residues. The germline V gene has CDR1 SNHLY and CDR2 FYNNEI. CDR3 DNA sequence: TGTGCCAGCAGTGAATTGGGAATCTATGGCTACACCTTC. Amino acids: CASSELGIYGYTF.

This clonotype has a count of ten or more. V usage is TRBV29-1 and J usage is TRBJ1-1; D uncertain. The ends were cut back, 4 bases at V and 2 bases at J, with 5 bases in the middle. CDR1 and CDR2 from the germline V gene are SQVTM and ANQGSEA. The CDR3 runs to 11 residues. The CDR3 reads CSVGRNTEAFF. The CDR3 nucleotides read TGCAGCGTTGGGCGAAACACTGAAGCTTTCTTT.

This clonotype was counted a few times. The chain has TRBV4-1 and TRBJ1-1; tentatively, D is TRBD1 (5 bases). V was trimmed by 2 bases and J by 4 bases, leaving 20 bases between them. The CDR3 sequence is 17 residues long. The germline V gene has CDR1 MGHRA and CDR2 YSYEKL. As DNA, the CDR3 is TGCGCCAGCAGCCAAACCGCTGGGGGGGGGACCGTCACTGAAGCTTTCTTT. Translation gives CASSQTAGGGTVTEAFF.

This chain connects TRBV30 to TRBJ2-3; tentative D call: TRBD1 (6 bases). CDR3 length equals 13 residues. Germline-derived CDR1 and CDR2 are GTSNPN and SVGIG (reference sequence). V was clipped by 1 base and J by 4 bases, with 9 bases between them. The CDR3 region has the DNA TGTGCCTGGAGTGCCTCAGGGGCAGATACGCAGTATTTT. It codes for CAWSASGADTQYF.

This clonotype was counted ten times or more. This chain joins TRBV7-2 and TRBJ2-7, with TRBD2 identical over 10 bases. Germline V gene lookup returns CDR1 SGHTA and CDR2 FQGNSA. This CDR3 comprises 18 residues. V shed 4 bases and J 2 bases; nucleotides not matched to a gene: 14. CDR3 amino acids: CASSSTGVSGRPAYEQYF. For the CDR3, the DNA is TGTGCCAGCAGCTCTACAGGGGTTAGCGGGAGGCCTGCCTACGAGCAGTACTTC.